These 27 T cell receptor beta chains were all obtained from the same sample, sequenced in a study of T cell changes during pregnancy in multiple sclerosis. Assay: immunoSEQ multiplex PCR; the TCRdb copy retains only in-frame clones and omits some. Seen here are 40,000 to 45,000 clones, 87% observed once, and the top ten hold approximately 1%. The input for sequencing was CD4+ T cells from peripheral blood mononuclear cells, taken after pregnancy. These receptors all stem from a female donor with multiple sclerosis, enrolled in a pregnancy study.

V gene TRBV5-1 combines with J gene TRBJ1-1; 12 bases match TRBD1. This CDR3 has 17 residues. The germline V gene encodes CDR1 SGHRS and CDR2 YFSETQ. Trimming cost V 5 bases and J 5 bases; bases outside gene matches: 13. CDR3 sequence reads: CASRKGQGAMGLTEAFF. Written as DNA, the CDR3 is TGCGCCAGCAGAAAGGGACAGGGGGCGATGGGGTTGACTGAAGCTTTCTTT.

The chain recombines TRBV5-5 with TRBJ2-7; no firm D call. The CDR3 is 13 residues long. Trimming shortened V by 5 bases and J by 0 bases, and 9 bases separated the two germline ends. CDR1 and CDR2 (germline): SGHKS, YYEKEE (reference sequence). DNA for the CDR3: TGTGCCAGCAGTCCAGACACCTCCTACGAGCAGTACTTC. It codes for CASSPDTSYEQYF.

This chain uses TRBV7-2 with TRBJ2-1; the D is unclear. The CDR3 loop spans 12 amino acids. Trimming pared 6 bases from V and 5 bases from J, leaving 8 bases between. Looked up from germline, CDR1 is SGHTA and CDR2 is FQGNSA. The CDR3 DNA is TGTGCCAGCAGTCCCTTTCACAATGAGCAGTTCTTC. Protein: CASSPFHNEQFF.

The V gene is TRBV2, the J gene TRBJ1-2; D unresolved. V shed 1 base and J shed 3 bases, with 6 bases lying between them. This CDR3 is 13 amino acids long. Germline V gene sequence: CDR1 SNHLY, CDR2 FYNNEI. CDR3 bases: TGTGCCAGCAGTGAAGGAAAGCACTATGGCTACACCTTC. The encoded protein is CASSEGKHYGYTF.

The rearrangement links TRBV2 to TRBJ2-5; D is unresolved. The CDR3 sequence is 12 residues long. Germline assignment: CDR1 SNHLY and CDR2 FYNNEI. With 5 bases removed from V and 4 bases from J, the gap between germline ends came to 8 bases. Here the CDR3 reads CASSILGETQYF. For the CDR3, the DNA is TGTGCCAGCAGTATCCTAGGAGAGACCCAGTACTTC.

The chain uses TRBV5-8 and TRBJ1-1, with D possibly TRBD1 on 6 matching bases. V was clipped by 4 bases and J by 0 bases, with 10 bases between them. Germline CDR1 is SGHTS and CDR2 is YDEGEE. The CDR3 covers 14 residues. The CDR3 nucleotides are TGTGCCAGCAGCCACAGGGTTTTGAACACTGAAGCTTTCTTT. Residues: CASSHRVLNTEAFF.

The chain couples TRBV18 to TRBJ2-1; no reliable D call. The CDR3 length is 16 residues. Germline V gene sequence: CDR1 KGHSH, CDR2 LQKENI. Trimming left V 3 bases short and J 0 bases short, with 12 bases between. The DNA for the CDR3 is TGTGCCAGCTCACCCCTTGTACAAAGCTCCTACAATGAGCAGTTCTTC. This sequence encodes CASSPLVQSSYNEQFF.

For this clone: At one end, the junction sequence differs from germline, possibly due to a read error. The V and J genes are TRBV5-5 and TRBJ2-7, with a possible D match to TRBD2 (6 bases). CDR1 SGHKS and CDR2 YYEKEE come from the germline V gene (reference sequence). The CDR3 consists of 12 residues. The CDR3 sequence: CASSPGWGGGHF. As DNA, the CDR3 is TGTGCCAGCAGCCCCGGGTGGGGAGGTGGGCACTTC.

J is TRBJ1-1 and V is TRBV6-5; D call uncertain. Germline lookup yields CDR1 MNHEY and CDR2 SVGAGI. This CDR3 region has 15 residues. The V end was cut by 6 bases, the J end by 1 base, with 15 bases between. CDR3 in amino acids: CASSAYREGNTEAFF. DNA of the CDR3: TGTGCCAGCAGCGCGTATCGGGAAGGGAACACTGAAGCTTTCTTT.

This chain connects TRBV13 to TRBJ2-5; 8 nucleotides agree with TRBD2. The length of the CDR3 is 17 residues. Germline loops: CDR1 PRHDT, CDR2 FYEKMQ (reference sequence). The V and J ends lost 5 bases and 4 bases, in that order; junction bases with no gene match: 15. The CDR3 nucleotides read TGTGCCAGCAGCCACCCGCGGGGGGCCTTCGATGCAGAGACCCAGTACTTC. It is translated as CASSHPRGAFDAETQYF.

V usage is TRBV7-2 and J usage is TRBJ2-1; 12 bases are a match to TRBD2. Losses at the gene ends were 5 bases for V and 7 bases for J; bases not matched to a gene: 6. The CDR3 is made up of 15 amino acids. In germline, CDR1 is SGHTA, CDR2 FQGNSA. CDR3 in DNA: TGTGCCAGCAGCCTACTAGCGGGGGGCGAGAATGAGCAGTTCTTC. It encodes CASSLLAGGENEQFF.

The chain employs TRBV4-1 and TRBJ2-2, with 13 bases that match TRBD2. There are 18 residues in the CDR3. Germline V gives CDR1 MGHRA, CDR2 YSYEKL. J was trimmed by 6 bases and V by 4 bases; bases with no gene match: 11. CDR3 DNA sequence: TGCGCCAGCAGCCTTACAAGACTAGCGGGGGGCTCGTCCGGGGAGCTGTTTTTT. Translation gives CASSLTRLAGGSSGELFF.

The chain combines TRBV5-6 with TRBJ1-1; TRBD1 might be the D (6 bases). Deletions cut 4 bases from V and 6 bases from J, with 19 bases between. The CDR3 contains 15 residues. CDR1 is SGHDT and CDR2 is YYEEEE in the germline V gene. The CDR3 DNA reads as TGTGCCAGCAGCCTAGGACAGAGAAGGGCGCCTGAAGCTTTCTTT. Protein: CASSLGQRRAPEAFF.

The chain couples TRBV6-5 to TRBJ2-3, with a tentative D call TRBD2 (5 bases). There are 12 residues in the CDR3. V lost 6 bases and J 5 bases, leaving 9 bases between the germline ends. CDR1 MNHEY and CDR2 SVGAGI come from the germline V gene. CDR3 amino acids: CASSRGRDTQYF. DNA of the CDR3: TGTGCCAGCAGCCGAGGGAGAGATACGCAGTATTTT.

CDR3 sequence reads: CASSSQRGHGEKLFF. The CDR3 bases are TGTGCCAGCAGCTCGCAGAGGGGGCACGGTGAAAAACTGTTTTTT. The chain links TRBV7-9 to TRBJ1-4; 7 bases agree with TRBD1. Trimming removed 4 bases from V and 7 bases from J; junction bases left unmatched: 9. Germline loops: CDR1 SEHNR, CDR2 FQNEAQ (reference sequence). The CDR3 covers 15 residues. Variable domain in full (rest from reference TRBV7-9 and TRBJ1-4): DTGVSQNPRHKITKRGQNVTFRCDPISEHNRLYWYRQTLGQGPEFLTYFQNEAQLEKSRLLSDRFSAERPKGSFSTLEIQRTEQGDSAMYLCASSSQRGHGEKLFFGSGTQLSVL.

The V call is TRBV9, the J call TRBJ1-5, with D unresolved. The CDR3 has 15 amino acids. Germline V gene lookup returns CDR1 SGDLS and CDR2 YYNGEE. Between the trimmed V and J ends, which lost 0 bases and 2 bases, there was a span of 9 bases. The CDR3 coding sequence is TGTGCCAGCAGCGTAGACCCCGGGGGCAATCAGCCCCAGCATTTT. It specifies CASSVDPGGNQPQHF. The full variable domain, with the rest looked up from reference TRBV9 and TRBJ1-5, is DSGVTQTPKHLITATGQRVTLRCSPRSGDLSVYWYQQSLDQGLQFLIQYYNGEERAKGNILERFSAQQFPDLHSELNLSSLELGDSALYFCASSVDPGGNQPQHFGDGTRLSIL.

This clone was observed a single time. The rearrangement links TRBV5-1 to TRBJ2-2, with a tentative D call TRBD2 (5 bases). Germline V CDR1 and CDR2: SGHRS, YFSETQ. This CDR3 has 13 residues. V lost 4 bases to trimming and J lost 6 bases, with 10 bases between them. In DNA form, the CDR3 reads TGCGCCAGCAGCCCCCGGGGTGCCGGGGAGCTGTTTTTT. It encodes CASSPRGAGELFF. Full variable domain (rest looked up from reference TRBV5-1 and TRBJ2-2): KAGVTQTPRYLIKTRGQQVTLSCSPISGHRSVSWYQQTPGQGLQFLFEYFSETQRNKGNFPGRFSGRQFSNSRSEMNVSTLELGDSALYLCASSPRGAGELFFGEGSRLTVL.

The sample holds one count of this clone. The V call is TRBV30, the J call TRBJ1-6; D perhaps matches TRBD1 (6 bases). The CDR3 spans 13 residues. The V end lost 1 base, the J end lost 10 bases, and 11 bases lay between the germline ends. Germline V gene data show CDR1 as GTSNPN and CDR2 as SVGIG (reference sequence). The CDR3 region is CAWSGDNRSPLHF. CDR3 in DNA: TGTGCCTGGAGTGGGGACAATAGGTCACCCCTCCACTTT.

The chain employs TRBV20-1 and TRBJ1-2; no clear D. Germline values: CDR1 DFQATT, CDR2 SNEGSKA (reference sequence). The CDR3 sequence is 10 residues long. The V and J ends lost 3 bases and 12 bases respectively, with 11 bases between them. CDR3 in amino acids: CSASREAHTF. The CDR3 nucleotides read TGCAGTGCTAGCCGGGAGGCCCACACCTTC.

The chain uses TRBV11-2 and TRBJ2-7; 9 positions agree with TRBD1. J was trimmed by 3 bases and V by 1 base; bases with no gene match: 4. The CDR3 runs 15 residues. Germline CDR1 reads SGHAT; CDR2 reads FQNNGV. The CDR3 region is CASSLAGTGYYEQYF. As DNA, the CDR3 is TGTGCCAGCAGCTTAGCCGGGACAGGGTACTACGAGCAGTACTTC.

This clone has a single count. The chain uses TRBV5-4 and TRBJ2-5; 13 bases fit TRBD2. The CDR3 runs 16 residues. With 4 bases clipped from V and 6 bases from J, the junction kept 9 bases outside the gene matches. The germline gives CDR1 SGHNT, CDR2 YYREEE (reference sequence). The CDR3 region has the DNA TGTGCCAGCAGCCCCATTGTGGGACTAGCGGGGAAGACCCAGTACTTC. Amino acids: CASSPIVGLAGKTQYF.

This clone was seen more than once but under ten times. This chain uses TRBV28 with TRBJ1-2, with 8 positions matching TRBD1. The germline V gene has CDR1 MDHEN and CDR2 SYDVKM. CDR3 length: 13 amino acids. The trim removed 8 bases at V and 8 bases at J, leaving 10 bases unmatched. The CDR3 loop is CASSRTGLGGYTF. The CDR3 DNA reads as TGTGCCAGCTCCCGGACAGGGCTAGGGGGCTACACCTTC.

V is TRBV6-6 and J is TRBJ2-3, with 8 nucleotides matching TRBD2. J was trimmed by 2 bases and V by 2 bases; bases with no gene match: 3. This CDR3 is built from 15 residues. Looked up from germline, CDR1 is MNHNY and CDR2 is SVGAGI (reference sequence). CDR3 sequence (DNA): TGTGCCAGCAGTTACGGCGGGGGGTTCACAGATACGCAGTATTTT. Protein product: CASSYGGGFTDTQYF.

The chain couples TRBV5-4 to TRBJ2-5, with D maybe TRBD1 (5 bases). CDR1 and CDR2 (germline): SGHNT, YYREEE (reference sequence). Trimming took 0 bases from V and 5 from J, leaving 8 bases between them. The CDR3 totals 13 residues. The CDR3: CASSLGQLETQYF. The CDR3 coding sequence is TGTGCCAGCAGCTTGGGACAGTTGGAGACCCAGTACTTC.

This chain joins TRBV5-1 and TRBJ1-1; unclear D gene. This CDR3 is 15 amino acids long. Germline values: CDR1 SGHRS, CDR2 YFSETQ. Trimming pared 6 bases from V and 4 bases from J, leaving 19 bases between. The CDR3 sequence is CASTHGGREGTEAFF. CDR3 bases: TGCGCCAGCACCCACGGAGGTAGGGAAGGCACTGAAGCTTTCTTT.

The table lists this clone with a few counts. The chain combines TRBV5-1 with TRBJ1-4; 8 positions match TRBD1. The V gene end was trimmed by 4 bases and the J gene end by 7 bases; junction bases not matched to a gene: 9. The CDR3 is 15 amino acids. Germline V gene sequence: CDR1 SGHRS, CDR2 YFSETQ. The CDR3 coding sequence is TGCGCCAGCAGCGCGACAGGGGCCCTAAGTGAAAAACTGTTTTTT. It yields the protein CASSATGALSEKLFF.

The CDR3 loop reads CASSPRGENQETQYF. For the CDR3, the DNA is TGTGCCAGCAGCCCACGGGGAGAAAACCAAGAGACCCAGTACTTC. This sequence joins TRBV5-6 and TRBJ2-5; D possibly corresponds to TRBD2 (5 bases). The CDR3 contains 15 residues. V was shortened by 4 bases and J by 0 bases, with 13 bases between the two germline ends. Per germline, CDR1 SGHDT and CDR2 YYEEEE.